The 7 T cell receptor beta chains listed next were all sequenced from one sample in a study of identical twins. Each CDR3 protein gets one entry after TCRdb re-called the 5' RACE reads with MiXCR. The profile shows approximately 690,000 distinct CDR3 sequences, over 5% of them singletons. Sequencing input: naive T cells sorted from blood. Source of these receptors: a man aged 18 to 29 in good health.

This clonotype has only a few counts. The V call is TRBV12-3 or TRBV12-4, the J call TRBJ2-1; D is unresolved. The ends were cut back, 7 bases at V and 0 bases at J, with 10 bases in the middle. CDR3 size: 14 residues. CDR3 region: CASTPDSSYNEQFF. The CDR3 region has the DNA TGTGCCAGCACTCCGGATTCCTCCTACAATGAGCAGTTCTTC.

This clonotype was detected many times. V is TRBV5-4 and J is TRBJ2-2; 14 bases align to TRBD2. The germline V gene encodes CDR1 SGHNT and CDR2 YYREEE (reference sequence). The trim removed 5 bases at V and 3 bases at J, leaving 9 bases unmatched. The CDR3 has 18 residues. The CDR3 DNA is TGTGCCAGCAGTGTGGGGCCGGGACTAGCGGGGGACACCGGGGAGCTGTTTTTT. Translating it yields CASSVGPGLAGDTGELFF.

This clonotype was picked up many times. The chain carries TRBV7-2 and TRBJ2-7; D perhaps matches TRBD2 (6 bases). Germline values: CDR1 SGHTA, CDR2 FQGNSA. This CDR3 region has 15 residues. Trimming left V 3 bases short and J 1 base short, with 13 bases between. The CDR3 here is CASSFELATSYEQYF. For the CDR3, the DNA is TGTGCCAGCAGCTTCGAGCTAGCGACTTCCTACGAGCAGTACTTC.

The chain is built from TRBV3-1 and TRBJ1-2; D might be TRBD1 (5 bases). Looked up from germline, CDR1 is LGHDT and CDR2 is YNNKEL (reference sequence). V was cut by 3 bases and J by 7 bases, with 18 bases left in between. The CDR3 contains 15 residues. The CDR3 nucleotides read TGTGCCAGCAGCCACGACCCAGGGTCAGGTGGTGGCTACACCTTC. Its translation is CASSHDPGSGGGYTF.

The table lists this clonotype with many counts. The chain carries TRBV25-1 and TRBJ1-1; maybe TRBD1 (5 bases). Germline lookup yields CDR1 MGHDK and CDR2 SYGVNS. Trimming removed 3 bases from V and 4 bases from J, with 15 bases in between. This CDR3 contains 15 residues. The DNA of the CDR3 is TGTGCCAGCAGTGATCAGGGCCCCCGGGGCACTGAAGCTTTCTTT. This gives the protein CASSDQGPRGTEAFF. The entire variable domain, with the rest obtained from reference TRBV25-1 and TRBJ1-1, is as follows: EADIYQTPRYLVIGTGKKITLECSQTMGHDKMYWYQQDPGMELHLIHYSYGVNSTEKGDLSSESTVSRIRTEHFPLTLESARPSHTSQYLCASSDQGPRGTEAFFGQGTRLTVV.

This clonotype was recorded a few times. The chain links TRBV11-1 to TRBJ2-1, with 8 bases that match TRBD1. CDR1 is SGHAT, CDR2 FQDESV, per germline (reference sequence). Trimming at V came to 4 bases and at J to 6 bases, leaving 14 bases not matched to a gene. The CDR3 has 17 amino acids. The CDR3 DNA reads as TGTGCCAGCAGCTCCCCGCCCACGACAGGGGATATCAATGAGCAGTTCTTC. Amino acid sequence: CASSSPPTTGDINEQFF.

This clonotype was recorded at least ten times. The genes are TRBV4-2 and TRBJ2-1; unclear D gene. Trimming removed 4 bases at V and 6 bases at J, with 13 bases between. This CDR3 has 14 residues. Looked up from germline, CDR1 is LGHNA and CDR2 is YNFKEQ. CDR3 sequence (DNA): TGTGCCAGCAGCCGGGAAGATCTGCGCAATGAGCAGTTCTTC. Its protein is CASSREDLRNEQFF.